This T cell receptor beta chain was recorded in a study of T cells in Graves' hyperthyroidism and ophthalmopathy. In regard to this clonotype: What it recognizes is unknown.

V was pared by 8 bases and J by 5 bases, with 15 bases between. CDR3 length equals 12 residues. Germline V lookup: CDR1 SQVTM, CDR2 ANQGSEA. Diagnosis relied on clinical symptoms, serum thyroxine and TRAb, thyroid ultrasound and orbital computed tomography. The TCR beta CDR3 regions underwent amplification using RNA transcripts as the source. During a first-round RT-PCR of the TCR CDR3, the HTBI primer set was used. In TCRdb, the multiplex PCR reads were re-called with MiXCR into one record per CDR3 protein. This table holds 450,000 to 700,000 distinct CDR3 sequences, roughly 46% found once. General study findings and limits: Most thyroid clonotypes expanded above 0.001 appeared in blood too. The model made its ophthalmopathy prediction, and onset followed a median 6.5 months later. Patients with ophthalmopathy were separated from those with stable hyperthyroidism by a 13 V-J model.

Material for sequencing was peripheral blood or thyroid tissue (not recorded which). J is TRBJ1-1 and V is TRBV29-1; D remains unclear. This sequence was found in an adult woman with Graves' disease, either hyperthyroidism or ophthalmopathy (not recorded which). This CDR3 reads CSLEGALTEAFF. CDR3 nucleotide sequence: TGCAGCTTGGAGGGCGCCCTTACTGAAGCTTTCTTT.